Sequencing of this T cell receptor (beta chain) was carried out in a study of memory CD4+ T cells and cytomegalovirus serostatus (dated by TCRdb to between 2018 and 2021). Study-wide context: The roughly 35 healthy Belgian adults in the cohort included 9 who were CMV seropositive and approximately 25 who were CMV seronegative. CD4+ memory TCRbeta repertoires of a Belgian cohort with known cytomegalovirus serostatus were sequenced in order to replicate a published TCR-based CMV serostatus classifier. Points the paper makes about the study in general: CMV serostatus prediction reached a median bootstrapped AUC of about 0.95 with the original framework and roughly 0.9 with a US-trained random forest. Only CD4+CD45RO+ memory cells were sequenced, unlike the original study, which covered naive and memory CD4+ and CD8+ populations. The results were read as suggesting that the CMV-associated TCR signature is, for the most part, present in the CD4+ memory repertoire. A median bootstrapped AUC of almost 0.96 with a 95% CI of 0.76-1.00 was achieved on the Belgian cohort by the original-framework classifier. Among the 160 or so previously reported CMV-associated TCRbeta sequences, roughly 68 showed up in the CD4+ memory repertoires, with each one found in between one and five individuals.

The Quick-DNA Microprep Kit was used to extract genomic DNA from the sorted cells. TCRbeta DNA was amplified with the immunoSEQ hsTCRbeta kit following the manufacturer's protocol. TCRbeta libraries were sequenced on an Illumina MiSeq instrument. The authors processed their data as follows. After out-of-frame sequences were removed, 2,204,828 distinct TCRbeta sequences remained, averaging about 66,813 per individual. Each individual was scored using the number of some 150 previously reported CMV-associated TCRbeta sequences that the individual carried and the total number of productive distinct TCRbeta sequences. A beta-binomial model was reimplemented in Python, and random forests from scikit-learn, run with default parameters, were trained on data from the US cohort. Classifier performance on the Belgian cohort was summarized as median AUC with percentile confidence intervals over 10,000 bootstrap iterations. TCRdb holds this immuneACCESS table with in-frame rearrangements only. Some clones are missing; in checked studies, unresolved V genes explain under half, and the rest has no known cause. The DNA gave D and trimming, while V, J and clone size come from that table. This sample has under 50,000 clones in its table, and about 73% of those were observed once. Approximately 0.85% of the sample rests with the top ten.

As encoded in the germline V gene, CDR1 is MNHEY while CDR2 is SVGAGI. From its cysteine to its phenylalanine, the CDR3 spans 13 amino acids. The retained sequence is limited to the CDR3, 39 bases, with the frame set at the first base. Trimming takes 6 bases off V and 4 bases off J; junction bases not matched to a gene: 5. As a fraction of the sample, this clone is medium-sized (0.01 to 0.1%). Its cognate antigen has yet to be identified. No clone much larger than this one lies a single base away; base qualities are absent. A FACSAria II was used to sort memory CD4+ T cells, defined as single viable CD3+CD4+CD8-CD45RO+ cells. To determine CMV serostatus, a Roche Elecsys assay was used that detects serum IgG against CMV pp150, pp28, p38 and p52. Once the samples were thawed, total CD4+ T cells were enriched through positive selection using CD4 magnetic microbeads. Samples originated from another study that specifically interrogated the CD4+ T cell memory repertoire. Following standard operating procedures, peripheral blood mononuclear cells were isolated and cryopreserved, while serum was kept at -80 degrees C. CD3-PerCP (BW264/56), CD4-APC (RPA-T4), CD45RO-PE (UCHT1) and CD8-Pacific Orange (3B5) antibodies were used for staining, and non-viable cells were excluded with Sytox blue.

The specimen was memory CD4+ T cells from blood. The chain uses TRBV6-5 and TRBJ1-1, with TRBD1 identical over 7 junction bases. The receptor comes from an adult in good health and CMV-seronegative. The nucleotide sequence reads TGTGCCAGCAGCCCGGACAGGACCACTGAAGCTTTCTTT. This gives the protein CASSPDRTTEAFF.